The rows below give T cell receptor beta chains drawn from one sample of a study of shared clonotypes between healthy human individuals. Sequenced by immunoSEQ multiplex PCR; TCRdb stores in-frame clones only, minus some. This sample has hundreds of thousands of clones, with less than 85% found just once. Sequenced input: memory CD4+ T cells sorted from blood. These receptors were taken from a woman in her twenties or thirties in good health. Both conserved end residues are part of each CDR3. The size entry is marked missing in some rows and otherwise reads once, few, many or a size class.

J	V	size	CDR3
TRBJ1-3	TRBV14	-	CASSQLQGGGNTIYF
TRBJ1-1	TRBV30	few	CAWSLNPNTEAFF
TRBJ1-3	TRBV11-2	once	CASSLGWTGGNTIYF
TRBJ1-3	TRBV6-5	-	CASSTGRRNTIYF
TRBJ1-3	TRBV6-5	-	CATQGSGNTIYF
TRBJ1-1	TRBV5-1	few	CASSLAGGGTEAFF
TRBJ1-5	TRBV6-5	-	CASSYLYQPQHF
TRBJ1-3	TRBV11-2	-	CASSEGLGARGAGNTIYF
TRBJ2-1	TRBV19	-	CASSRGLQDEQFF
TRBJ1-5	TRBV6-1	-	CASSEQGSNQPQHF
TRBJ2-7	TRBV29-1	few	CSVGGGRGYEQYF
TRBJ1-2	TRBV6-1	once	CASRTTEGNYGYTF
TRBJ2-7	TRBV9	-	CASSREGETGRNEQYF
TRBJ1-2	TRBV6-1	-	CASSEGAGQTDYGYTF
TRBJ2-5	TRBV6-5	-	CASSGQGRGETQYF
TRBJ2-1	TRBV30	-	CAWGGVGEQFF
TRBJ1-2	TRBV29-1	-	CSGWDTLSDGYTF
TRBJ1-5	TRBV10-3	-	CAISDGSHQPQHF
TRBJ2-3	TRBV7-6	once	CASSSGRAGGPTDTQYF
TRBJ2-2	TRBV12-5	-	CASGQLGLAGGTGELFF
TRBJ1-1	TRBV7-9	-	CASSLNPTGANTEAFF
TRBJ1-2	TRBV28	-	CASSEVLSNYGYTF
TRBJ2-5	TRBV11-3	-	CASSLGQGIQETQYF
TRBJ2-3	TRBV29-1	-	CSVDSGTDTQYF
TRBJ1-5	TRBV30	-	CAWSEGAYRDPNSNQPQHF
TRBJ2-7	TRBV7-2	-	CASSLVSEQYF
TRBJ1-1	TRBV5-6	-	CASSFRSGAEAFF
TRBJ2-1	TRBV19	few	CASSPRAGPTKNEQFF
TRBJ1-1	TRBV5-6	-	CASSLGSVRPEAFF
TRBJ2-2	TRBV2	-	CASRRTGELFF
-	TRBV19	-	CASREGGGHEQYF
TRBJ1-5	TRBV6-6	-	CASSYGHQPQHF
TRBJ2-5	TRBV5-1	many	CASSPASDYETQYF
TRBJ2-7	TRBV5-1	-	CASSTGVSAYEQYF
TRBJ2-1	TRBV4-1	-	CASSQFSGFYNEQFF
TRBJ2-3	TRBV10-2	-	CASSELSGEAGTQYF
TRBJ2-5	TRBV9	-	CASSAPGTEETQYF
TRBJ2-7	TRBV27	-	CASKLTGLGSYEQYF
TRBJ1-1	TRBV28	-	CASSPILTEAFF
TRBJ2-1	TRBV5-6	-	CASTVGQGRAYNEQFF
TRBJ1-1	TRBV6-5	many	CASGTSRGVHTEAFF
TRBJ1-4	TRBV28	once	CASSLSLGFSGEKLFF
TRBJ1-1	TRBV5-1	once	CASSYQTEGGTEAFF
TRBJ1-1	TRBV6-5	-	CASSQGNTEAFF
TRBJ2-7	TRBV5-4	-	CASSSQGGEEQYF
TRBJ1-1	TRBV5-5	-	CASSLGPRENTEAFF
TRBJ2-7	TRBV6-5	-	CASSPGTASYEQYF
TRBJ2-5	TRBV28	-	CASSPTGTPETQYF
TRBJ2-3	TRBV10-2	-	CASSDPGTDTQYF